This T cell receptor (beta chain) was retrieved from a study of T cell responses to AZD1222 COVID-19 vaccine. The wider study: Analyses pooled second doses at about 4 or about 12 weeks.

V was shortened by 2 bases and J by 4 bases, with 14 bases between the two germline ends. The CDR3 has 15 residues. CDR1 and CDR2 (germline): MGHRA, YSYEKL. Concerning this clone itself: The antigen remains undetermined.

Study-level points and caveats: After two AZD1222 doses, spike-specific TCR breadth and depth rose versus day 0. No day 14 peak samples; only post-peak repertoires were characterized. Females made up more of the donors, who were largely white British, and clonal diversity may have come out too low.

Data came from immunoSEQ multiplex PCR; TCRdb stores just in-frame clones and leaves some out. The sample includes over 120,000 clones, 93% of them seen just once. Sequenced material: peripheral blood, taken on day 0 of AZD1222 vaccination. The sequence came from an adult in good health. This chain joins TRBV4-1 and TRBJ1-2, with D possibly matching TRBD1 (5 bases). CDR3 sequence (DNA): TGCGCCAGCAGCCAACCTAGACAGAAGGGCTATGGCTACACCTTC. It yields the protein CASSQPRQKGYGYTF.